This note documents a single T cell receptor (beta chain) sequence. Its antigen is not yet known. Base qualities are not recorded, but no much larger clone differs from it by a single base. The germline V gene (reference sequence) sets CDR1 to SEHNR and CDR2 to FQNEAQ. V loses 4 bases, J loses 8 bases, and the germline ends lie 11 bases apart. From the cysteine up to the phenylalanine, the CDR3 has a length of 13 residues. Of all the DNA, just the CDR3 is kept, 39 bases in frame from base 1. These data originate in a study of OX40 agonist ivuxolimab in advanced cancers. Looking at the study overall: Ivuxolimab was an agonistic, fully human IgG2 monoclonal antibody directed against OX40 (CD134), a costimulatory receptor. Intravenous ivuxolimab was administered to patients every 2 weeks at six dose levels: 0.01, 0.1, 0.3, 1.5, 3 and 10 mg/kg. Among the roughly 54 dose-escalation patients, about 20 had hepatocellular carcinoma, roughly 15 melanoma, 9 renal cell carcinoma and 9 head and neck cancer. The paper describes the monotherapy dose-escalation part (N of about 55 patients) of the phase I trial of ivuxolimab. In the dose-escalation cohort, roughly 80% of patients were male, and the mean age was approximately 55 years, with a range of 23 to 79. Prior anti-PD-1, anti-PD-L1 or anti-CTLA-4 therapy was permitted, and 35% to 40% of dose-escalation patients had received checkpoint inhibitors. Partial responses were achieved by three dose-escalation patients, of whom one had hepatocellular carcinoma and two had cutaneous melanoma. Peripheral TCRbeta sequencing aimed to test whether ivuxolimab altered TCR sequence diversity and caused clonal T-cell expansion. The investigation overall reported the following: At doses of 0.1 to 3.0 mg/kg, clonal expansion of both CD4+ and CD8+ blood T cells was observed from baseline to week 6. Low levels of normalized T-cell clonal expansion were also shown by some nonresponding patients. On average, CD8+ T cells showed more expanded clones than CD4+ T cells after ivuxolimab. The antigen specificity of the clonally expanded peripheral T cells was not determined. Partial responders in the 0.1-3.0 mg/kg groups had among the lowest normalized peripheral clonal expansion, especially among CD8+ T cells.

Genomic DNA was isolated from the sorted cells so that the TCRbeta CDR3 region could be sequenced. The immunoSEQ Assay was used for sequencing of TCRbeta CDR3 regions. In its TCRdb copy, this immuneACCESS table keeps in-frame sequences only and misses some clones. Where compared with another copy, unresolved V genes explain less than half of these, and the others have no known cause. The sample table lists fewer than 90,000 clones, approximately 85% of them with a count of one. Around 3.2% of the sample rests with the top ten. Patients with autoimmune disease history or receiving systemic immunosuppression were excluded from the trial. Peripheral blood for TCR sequencing was collected from all dose cohorts at baseline, on cycle 4 day 1, and on cycle 7 day 1. Samples came from an open-label, multicenter, first-in-human phase I dose-escalation trial of ivuxolimab. Adults with locally advanced or metastatic head and neck squamous cell, hepatocellular, melanoma or renal cell carcinoma were enrolled in the trial. CD4+ and CD8+ T cells were sorted separately from peripheral blood before TCR sequencing.

The specimen was CD4+ or CD8+ T cells sorted from blood, collected in a trial of the OX40 agonist ivuxolimab. This TCR was recovered from an adult with an advanced solid tumor such as melanoma, head and neck, liver or kidney cancer. This sequence uses TRBV7-9 and TRBJ1-4; TRBD1 is possibly the D segment (5 matching bases). The CDR3 in this case is CASSYEQGEKLFF. DNA sequence: TGTGCCAGCAGCTACGAGCAGGGAGAAAAACTGTTTTTT.